The clone carrying this T cell receptor beta chain was seen many times. No antigen is known for it. CDR1 is MGHRA, CDR2 YSYEKL, per germline. V was shortened by 0 bases and J by 0 bases, with 12 bases between the two germline ends. The CDR3 length is 16 residues. The sequenced template was RNA, covering the TCR beta CDR3 region. RT-PCR in the first round used HTBI primers; a second-round multiplex PCR followed. MiXCR was run by TCRdb on the multiplex PCR reads, yielding one entry per CDR3 protein. The data show roughly 350,000 distinct CDR3 sequences, about 17% seen once. This specimen comes from a study of Graves' ophthalmopathy and Graves' hyperthyroidism. Whole-study results and caveats: The model reached roughly 71% sensitivity and roughly 76% specificity for predicting ophthalmopathy progression. Most expanded clonotypes in thyroid above 0.001 frequency also showed up in blood.

Patients with other autoimmune diseases, uncontrolled infections, pregnancy or lactation were excluded. PBMCs had their origin in fresh peripheral blood (more than 9.5 ml). The V and J genes are TRBV4-1 and TRBJ2-7; D is ambiguous. The clonotype comes from an adult woman with stable Graves' hyperthyroidism. Specimen: peripheral blood. CDR3 in DNA: TGCGCCAGCAGCCAAGATCTACTGAAGAGCTCCTACGAGCAGTACTTC. Translated, it gives CASSQDLLKSSYEQYF.